This is a list of T cell receptor beta chains from one sample in a study of blood T cell repertoires in COVID-19. Repertoires were generated with immunoSEQ multiplex PCR, while TCRdb's copy carries only in-frame clones and drops some. The sample holds about 100,000 clones, roughly 87% seen once. The sequenced material came from peripheral blood. The receptors shown here come from a man aged 25-40 years in a cohort sampled during active COVID-19. The CDR3 runs from the conserved cysteine through the conserved F or W. The D gene is left open where the match is weak. Expanded clones get a size class; other rows say once, few or many, or leave the size out.

clone_size	v_call	d_call	j_call	cdr3_aa	cdr3_nt
once	TRBV6-5	TRBD1	TRBJ1-2	CASSRTGDFNYGYTF	TGTGCCAGCAGTCGGACAGGGGATTTTAACTATGGCTACACCTTC
.	TRBV28	TRBD1	TRBJ1-5	CASSSRDRRYQHF	TGTGCCAGCAGTTCCCGGGACAGACGCTACCAGCATTTT
.	TRBV5-6	TRBD1	TRBJ1-3	CASSPGLGTGGANTIYF	TGTGCCAGCAGCCCTGGCCTAGGGACAGGGGGAGCGAACACCATATATTTT
.	TRBV7-2	TRBD2	TRBJ2-5	CASSLVAGGPQETQYF	TGTGCCAGCAGCTTAGTGGCGGGGGGACCTCAAGAGACCCAGTACTTC
.	TRBV5-1	.	TRBJ1-1	CASSGGQSNTEAFF	TGCGCCAGCAGCGGGGGACAATCGAACACTGAAGCTTTCTTT
once	TRBV10-3	.	TRBJ1-6	CAIGKQGSNSPLHF	TGTGCCATCGGAAAACAGGGTTCTAATTCACCCCTCCACTTT
.	TRBV4-1	TRBD1	TRBJ2-7	CASSQVPGQGAREQYF	TGCGCCAGCAGCCAAGTACCGGGACAGGGGGCGAGGGAGCAGTACTTC
.	TRBV3-1/TRBV3-2	.	TRBJ2-2	CASSQASPTGELFF	TGTGCCAGCAGCCAGGCTAGTCCCACCGGGGAGCTGTTTTTT
.	TRBV7-2	TRBD1	TRBJ2-1	CASSLVRGSEYEQFF	TGTGCCAGCAGCTTAGTCAGGGGGTCTGAGTATGAGCAGTTCTTC
.	TRBV12-3/TRBV12-4	.	TRBJ1-5	CASRQDPNQPQHF	TGTGCCAGCAGACAAGATCCGAATCAGCCCCAGCATTTT
.	TRBV27	.	TRBJ1-1	CASSSSTGGWTEAFF	.
.	TRBV13	TRBD1	TRBJ2-5	CASSLGTAYQETQYF	TGTGCCAGCAGCCTCGGGACAGCTTACCAAGAGACCCAGTACTTC
.	TRBV4-3	TRBD1	TRBJ2-7	CASSQERTGGYEQYF	TGCGCCAGCAGCCAAGAAAGGACAGGGGGTTACGAGCAGTACTTC
.	TRBV7-2	TRBD1	TRBJ2-7	CASSSRQGAGEQYF	TGTGCCAGCAGCTCGAGACAGGGGGCGGGCGAGCAGTACTTC